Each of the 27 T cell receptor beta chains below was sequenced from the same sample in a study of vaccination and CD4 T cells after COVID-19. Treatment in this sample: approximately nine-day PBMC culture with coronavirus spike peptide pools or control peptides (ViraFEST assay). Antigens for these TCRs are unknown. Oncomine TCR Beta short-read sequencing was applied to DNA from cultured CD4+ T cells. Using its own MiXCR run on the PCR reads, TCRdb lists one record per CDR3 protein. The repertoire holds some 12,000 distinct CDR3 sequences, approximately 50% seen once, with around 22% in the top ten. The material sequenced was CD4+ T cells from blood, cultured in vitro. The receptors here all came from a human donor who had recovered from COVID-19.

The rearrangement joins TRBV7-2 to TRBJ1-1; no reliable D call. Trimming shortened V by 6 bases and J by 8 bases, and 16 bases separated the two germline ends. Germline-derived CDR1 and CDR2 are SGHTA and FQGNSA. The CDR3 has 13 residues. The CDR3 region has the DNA TGTGCCAGCAGGATAAGCCGAGTCGCAGAAGCTTTCTTT. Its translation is CASRISRVAEAFF.

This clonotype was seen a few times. CDR3 nucleotide sequence: TGTGCCAGCAGTGAAGGTGGTCGTCCGGAGACCCAGTACTTC. Translated: CASSEGGRPETQYF. The genes are TRBV2 and TRBJ2-5; D ambiguous. Germline V CDR1 and CDR2: SNHLY, FYNNEI. The CDR3 spans 14 residues. V dropped 1 base and J dropped 5 bases, with 11 bases sitting between them.

The CDR3 nucleotides are TGCAGTGCTTCAGCGGACCAGGCCCAGTACTTC. Its protein is CSASADQAQYF. The chain recombines TRBV20-1 with TRBJ2-5, with D tentatively TRBD2 (5 bases). This CDR3 has 11 residues. Looked up from germline, CDR1 is DFQATT and CDR2 is SNEGSKA (reference sequence). Between the trimmed V and J ends, which lost 5 bases and 9 bases, there was a span of 13 bases.

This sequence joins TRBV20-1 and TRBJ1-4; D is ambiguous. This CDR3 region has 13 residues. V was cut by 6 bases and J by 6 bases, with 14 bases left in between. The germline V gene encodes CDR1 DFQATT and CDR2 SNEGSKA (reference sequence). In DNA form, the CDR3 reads TGCAGTGCAAGCCGGGCAGCATATGAAAAACTGTTTTTT. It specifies CSASRAAYEKLFF.

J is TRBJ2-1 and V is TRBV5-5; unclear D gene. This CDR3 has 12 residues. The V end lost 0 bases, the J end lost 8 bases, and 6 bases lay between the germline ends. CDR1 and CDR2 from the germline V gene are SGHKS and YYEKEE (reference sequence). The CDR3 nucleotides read TGTGCCAGCAGCTTGGACGGCGATGAGCAGTTCTTC. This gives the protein CASSLDGDEQFF.

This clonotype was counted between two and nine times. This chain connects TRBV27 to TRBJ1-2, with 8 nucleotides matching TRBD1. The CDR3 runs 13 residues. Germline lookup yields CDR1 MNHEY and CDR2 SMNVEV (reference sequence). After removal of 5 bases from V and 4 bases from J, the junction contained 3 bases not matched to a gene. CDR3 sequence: CASSARGPYGYTF. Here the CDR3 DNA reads TGTGCCAGCAGTGCCAGGGGGCCCTATGGCTACACCTTC.

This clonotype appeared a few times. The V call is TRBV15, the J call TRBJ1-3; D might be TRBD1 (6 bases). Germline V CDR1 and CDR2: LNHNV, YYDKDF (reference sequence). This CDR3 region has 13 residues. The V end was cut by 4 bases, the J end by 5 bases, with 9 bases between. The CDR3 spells CATSTDRRNTIYF. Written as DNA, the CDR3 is TGTGCCACCAGCACGGACAGACGAAACACCATATATTTT.

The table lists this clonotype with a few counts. CDR3 DNA sequence: TGTGCCAGCAGTGAAGGATTCTTACAGGCTCAGCCCCAGCATTTT. This encodes CASSEGFLQAQPQHF. The chain joins TRBV6-1 to TRBJ1-5, with a weak D call TRBD1 (5 bases). The CDR3 spans 15 residues. Per germline, CDR1 MNHNS and CDR2 SASEGT. V lost 1 base, J lost 6 bases, and 13 bases lay in between.

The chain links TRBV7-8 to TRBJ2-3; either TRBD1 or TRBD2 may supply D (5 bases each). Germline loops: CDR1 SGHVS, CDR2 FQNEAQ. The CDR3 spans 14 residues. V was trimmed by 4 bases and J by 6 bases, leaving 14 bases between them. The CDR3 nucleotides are TGTGCCAGCAGCTACCTTTGGGGGTCGGATACGCAGTATTTT. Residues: CASSYLWGSDTQYF.

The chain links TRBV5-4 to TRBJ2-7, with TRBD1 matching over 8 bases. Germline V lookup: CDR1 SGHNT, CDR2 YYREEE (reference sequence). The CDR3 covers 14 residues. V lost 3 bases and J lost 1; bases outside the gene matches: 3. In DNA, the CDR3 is TGTGCCAGCAGCTCAAGGGACAGGTCCTACGAGCAGTACTTC. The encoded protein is CASSSRDRSYEQYF. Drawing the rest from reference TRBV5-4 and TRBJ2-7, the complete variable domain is ETGVTQSPTHLIKTRGQQVTLRCSSQSGHNTVSWYQQALGQGPQFIFQYYREEENGRGNFPPRFSGLQFPNYSSELNVNALELDDSALYLCASSSRDRSYEQYFGPGTRLTVT.

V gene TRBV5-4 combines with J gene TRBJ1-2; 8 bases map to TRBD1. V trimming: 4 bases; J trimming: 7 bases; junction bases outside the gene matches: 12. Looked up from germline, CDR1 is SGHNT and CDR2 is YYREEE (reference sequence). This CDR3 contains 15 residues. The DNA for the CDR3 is TGTGCCAGCAGCCTCGGACAGGGAGCGTCAAGTGGCTACACCTTC. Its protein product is CASSLGQGASSGYTF.

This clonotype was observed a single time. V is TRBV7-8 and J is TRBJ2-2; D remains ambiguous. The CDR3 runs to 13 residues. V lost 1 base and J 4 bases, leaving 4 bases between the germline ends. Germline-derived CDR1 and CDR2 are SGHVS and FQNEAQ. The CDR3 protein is CASSLGGTGELFF. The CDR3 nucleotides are TGTGCCAGCAGCTTAGGTGGCACCGGGGAGCTGTTTTTT. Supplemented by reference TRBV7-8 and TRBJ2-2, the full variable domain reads GAGVSQSPRYKVAKRGQDVALRCDPISGHVSLFWYQQALGQGPEFLTYFQNEAQLDKSGLPSDRFFAERPEGSVSTLKIQRTQQEDSAVYLCASSLGGTGELFFGEGSRLTVL.

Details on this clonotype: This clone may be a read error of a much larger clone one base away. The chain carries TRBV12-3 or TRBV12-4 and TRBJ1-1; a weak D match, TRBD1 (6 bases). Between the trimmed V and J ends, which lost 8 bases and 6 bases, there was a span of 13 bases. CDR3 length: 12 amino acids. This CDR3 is CASGPRQAEAFF. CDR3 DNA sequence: TGTGCCAGCGGTCCCAGACAGGCTGAAGCTTTCTTT.

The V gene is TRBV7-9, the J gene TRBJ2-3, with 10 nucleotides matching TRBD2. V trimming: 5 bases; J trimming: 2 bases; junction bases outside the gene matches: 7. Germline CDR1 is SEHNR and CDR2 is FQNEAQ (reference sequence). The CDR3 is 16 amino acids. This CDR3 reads CASSASGGPLTDTQYF. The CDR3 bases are TGTGCCAGCAGCGCTAGCGGGGGCCCTCTCACAGATACGCAGTATTTT. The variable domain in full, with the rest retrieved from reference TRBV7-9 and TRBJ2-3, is DTGVSQNPRHKITKRGQNVTFRCDPISEHNRLYWYRQTLGQGPEFLTYFQNEAQLEKSRLLSDRFSAERPKGSFSTLEIQRTEQGDSAMYLCASSASGGPLTDTQYFGPGTRLTVL.

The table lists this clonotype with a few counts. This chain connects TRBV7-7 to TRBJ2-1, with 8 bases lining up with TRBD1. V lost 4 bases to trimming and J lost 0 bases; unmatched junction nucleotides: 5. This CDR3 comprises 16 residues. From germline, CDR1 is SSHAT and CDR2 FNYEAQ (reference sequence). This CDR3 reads CASSSRTGSSYNEQFF. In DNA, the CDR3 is TGTGCCAGCAGCTCAAGGACAGGGAGCTCCTACAATGAGCAGTTCTTC.

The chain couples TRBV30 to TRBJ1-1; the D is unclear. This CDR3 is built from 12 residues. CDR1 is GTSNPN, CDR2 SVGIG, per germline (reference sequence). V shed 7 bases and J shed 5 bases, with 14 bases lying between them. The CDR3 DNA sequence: TGTGCCTCTACGTCTTCCGGGACTGAAGCTTTCTTT. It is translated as CASTSSGTEAFF. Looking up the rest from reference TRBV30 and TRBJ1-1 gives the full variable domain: SQTIHQWPATLVQPVGSPLSLECTVEGTSNPNLYWYRQAAGRGLQLLFYSVGIGQISSEVPQNLSASRPQDRQFILSSKKLLLSDSGFYLCASTSSGTEAFFGQGTRLTVV.

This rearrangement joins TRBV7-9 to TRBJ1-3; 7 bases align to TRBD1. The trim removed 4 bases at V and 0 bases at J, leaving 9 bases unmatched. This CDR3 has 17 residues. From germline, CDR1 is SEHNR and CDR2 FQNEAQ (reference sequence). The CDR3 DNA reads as TGTGCCAGCAGCTCGAGACAGGGAGTGAGCTCTGGAAACACCATATATTTT. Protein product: CASSSRQGVSSGNTIYF. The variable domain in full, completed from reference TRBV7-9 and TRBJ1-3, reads DTGVSQNPRHKITKRGQNVTFRCDPISEHNRLYWYRQTLGQGPEFLTYFQNEAQLEKSRLLSDRFSAERPKGSFSTLEIQRTEQGDSAMYLCASSSRQGVSSGNTIYFGEGSWLTVV.

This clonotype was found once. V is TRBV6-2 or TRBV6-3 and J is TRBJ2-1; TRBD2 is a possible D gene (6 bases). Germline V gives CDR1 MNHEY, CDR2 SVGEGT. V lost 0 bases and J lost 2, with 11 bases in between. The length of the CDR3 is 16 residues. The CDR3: CASSYSGGSPYNEQFF. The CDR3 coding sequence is TGTGCCAGCAGTTACTCGGGGGGTAGCCCCTACAATGAGCAGTTCTTC.

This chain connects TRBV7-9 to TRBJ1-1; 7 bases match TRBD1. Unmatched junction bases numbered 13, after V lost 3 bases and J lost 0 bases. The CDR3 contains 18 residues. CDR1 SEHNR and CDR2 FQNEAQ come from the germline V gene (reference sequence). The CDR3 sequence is CASSFPLTGQAMNTEAFF. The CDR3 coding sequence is TGTGCCAGCAGCTTTCCCCTGACCGGACAGGCTATGAACACTGAAGCTTTCTTT.

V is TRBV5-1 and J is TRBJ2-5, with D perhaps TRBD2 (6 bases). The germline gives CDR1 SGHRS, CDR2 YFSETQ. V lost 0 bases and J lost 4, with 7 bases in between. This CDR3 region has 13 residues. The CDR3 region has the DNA TGCGCCAGCAGCTTGGCCGGGAGAGAGACCCAGTACTTC. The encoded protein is CASSLAGRETQYF.

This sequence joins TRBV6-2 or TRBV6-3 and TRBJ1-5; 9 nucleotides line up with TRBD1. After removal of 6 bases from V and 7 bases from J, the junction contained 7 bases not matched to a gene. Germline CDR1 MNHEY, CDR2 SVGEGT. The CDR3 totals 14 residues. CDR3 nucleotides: TGTGCCAGCAGACTAACGGACAGGGGCCAGCCCCAGCATTTT. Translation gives CASRLTDRGQPQHF.

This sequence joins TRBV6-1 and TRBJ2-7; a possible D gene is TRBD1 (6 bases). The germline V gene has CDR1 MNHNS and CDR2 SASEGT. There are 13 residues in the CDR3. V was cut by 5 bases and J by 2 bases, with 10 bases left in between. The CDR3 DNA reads TGTGCCAGCAGTAAGGGACAAGCCTACGAGCAGTACTTC. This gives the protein CASSKGQAYEQYF.

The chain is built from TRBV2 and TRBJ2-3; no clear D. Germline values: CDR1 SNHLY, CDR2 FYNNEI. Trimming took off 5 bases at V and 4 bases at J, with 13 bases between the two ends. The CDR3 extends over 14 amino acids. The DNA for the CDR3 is TGTGCCAGCAGTTCCCCCTGGACGTCAGATACGCAGTATTTT. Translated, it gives CASSSPWTSDTQYF.

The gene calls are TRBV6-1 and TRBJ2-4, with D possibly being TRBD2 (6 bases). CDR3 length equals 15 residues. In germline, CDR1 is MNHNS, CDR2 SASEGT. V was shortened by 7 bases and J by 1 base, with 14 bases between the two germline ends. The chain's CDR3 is CASKHRDLAKNIQYF. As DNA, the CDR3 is TGTGCCAGCAAACACCGGGACTTGGCCAAAAACATTCAGTACTTC.

The CDR3 nucleotides read TGCAGTGCTGTATCAACTCAGGGGGTAGCTAACTATGGCTACACCTTC. This codes for CSAVSTQGVANYGYTF. V usage is TRBV20-1 and J usage is TRBJ1-2; TRBD1 agrees at 7 bases. With V trimmed by 5 bases and J by 0 bases, 12 bases remained unmatched. This CDR3 is built from 16 residues. Germline values: CDR1 DFQATT, CDR2 SNEGSKA (reference sequence).

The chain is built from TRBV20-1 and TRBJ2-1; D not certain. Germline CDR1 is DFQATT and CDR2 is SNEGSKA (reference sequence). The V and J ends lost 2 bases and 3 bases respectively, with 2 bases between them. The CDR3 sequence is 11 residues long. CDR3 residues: CSARIYNEQFF. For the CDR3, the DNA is TGCAGTGCTAGAATCTACAATGAGCAGTTCTTC.

The DNA of the CDR3 is TGCAGTGCTAGGGGTACGGGGCCTGAAAAACTGTTTTTT. As protein: CSARGTGPEKLFF. This chain joins TRBV20-1 and TRBJ1-4, with D tentatively TRBD1 (5 bases). Trimming removed 3 bases at V and 7 bases at J, with 12 bases between. The CDR3 loop spans 13 amino acids. Germline CDR1 DFQATT, CDR2 SNEGSKA (reference sequence).